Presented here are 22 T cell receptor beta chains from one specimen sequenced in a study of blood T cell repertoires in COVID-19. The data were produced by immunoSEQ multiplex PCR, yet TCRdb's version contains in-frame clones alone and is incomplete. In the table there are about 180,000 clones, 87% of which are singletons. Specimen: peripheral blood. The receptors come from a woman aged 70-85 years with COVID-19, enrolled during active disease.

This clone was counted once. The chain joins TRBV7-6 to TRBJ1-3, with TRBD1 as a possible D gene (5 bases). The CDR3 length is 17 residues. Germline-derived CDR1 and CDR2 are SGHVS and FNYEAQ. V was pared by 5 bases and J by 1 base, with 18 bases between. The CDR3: CASSRRQYLPSGNTIYF. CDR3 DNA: TGTGCCAGCAGCCGGAGACAGTATCTGCCATCTGGAAACACCATATATTTT.

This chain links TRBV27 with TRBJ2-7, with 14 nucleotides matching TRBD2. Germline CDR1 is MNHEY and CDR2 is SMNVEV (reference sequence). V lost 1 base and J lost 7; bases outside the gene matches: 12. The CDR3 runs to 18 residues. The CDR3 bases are TGTGCCAGCAGTTTATTAAGACCGGGACTAGCGGGAGTATTTGAGCAGTACTTC. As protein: CASSLLRPGLAGVFEQYF.

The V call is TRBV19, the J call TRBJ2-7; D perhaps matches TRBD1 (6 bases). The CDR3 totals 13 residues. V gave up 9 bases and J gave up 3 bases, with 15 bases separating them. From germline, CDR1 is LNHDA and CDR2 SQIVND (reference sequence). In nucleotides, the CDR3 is TGTGCCAGCACCTTCGGCAGGGGCTACGAGCAGTACTTC. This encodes CASTFGRGYEQYF.

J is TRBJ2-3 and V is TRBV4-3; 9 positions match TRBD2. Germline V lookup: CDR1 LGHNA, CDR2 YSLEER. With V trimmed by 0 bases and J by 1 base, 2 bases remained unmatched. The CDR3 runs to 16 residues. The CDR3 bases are TGCGCCAGCAGCCAAGATTCTAGCGGGGGCACAGATACGCAGTATTTT. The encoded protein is CASSQDSSGGTDTQYF.

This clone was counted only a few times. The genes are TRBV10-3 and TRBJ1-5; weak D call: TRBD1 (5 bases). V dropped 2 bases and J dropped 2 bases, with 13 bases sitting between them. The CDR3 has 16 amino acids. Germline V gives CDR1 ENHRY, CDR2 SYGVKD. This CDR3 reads CAISERHQGGNQPQHF. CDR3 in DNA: TGTGCCATCAGTGAGCGCCACCAGGGTGGCAATCAGCCCCAGCATTTT.

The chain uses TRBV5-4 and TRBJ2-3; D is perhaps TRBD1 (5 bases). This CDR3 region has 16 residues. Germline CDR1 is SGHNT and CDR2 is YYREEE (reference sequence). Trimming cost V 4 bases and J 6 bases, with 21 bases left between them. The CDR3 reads CASSRRQIHGSDTQYF. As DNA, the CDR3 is TGTGCCAGCAGCCGAAGACAGATTCATGGGTCGGATACGCAGTATTTT.

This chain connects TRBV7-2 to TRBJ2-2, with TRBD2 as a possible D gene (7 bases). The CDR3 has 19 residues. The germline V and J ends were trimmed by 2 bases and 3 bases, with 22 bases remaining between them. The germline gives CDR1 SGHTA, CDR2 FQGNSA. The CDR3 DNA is TGTGCCAGCAGCTTAAGGCGGGGGCAAAGGAATACCCACACCGGGGAGCTGTTTTTT. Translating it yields CASSLRRGQRNTHTGELFF. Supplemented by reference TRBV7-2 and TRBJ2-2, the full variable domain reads GAGVSQSPSNKVTEKGKDVELRCDPISGHTALYWYRQSLGQGLEFLIYFQGNSAPDKSGLPSDRFSAERTGGSVSTLTIQRTQQEDSAVYLCASSLRRGQRNTHTGELFFGEGSRLTVL.

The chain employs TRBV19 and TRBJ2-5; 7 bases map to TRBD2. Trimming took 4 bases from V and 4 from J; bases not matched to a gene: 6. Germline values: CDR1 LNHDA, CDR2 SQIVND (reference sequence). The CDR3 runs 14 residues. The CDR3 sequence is CASSSFGGSETQYF. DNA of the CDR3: TGTGCCAGTAGTAGTTTCGGGGGGTCAGAGACCCAGTACTTC.

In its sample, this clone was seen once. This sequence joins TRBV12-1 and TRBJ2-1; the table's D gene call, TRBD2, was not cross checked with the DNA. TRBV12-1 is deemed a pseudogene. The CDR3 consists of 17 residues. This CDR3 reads CASSFASTAGAYNEQFF. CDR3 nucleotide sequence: TGTGCCAGCAGCTTTGCGAGTACAGCGGGGGCCTACAATGAGCAGTTCTTC.

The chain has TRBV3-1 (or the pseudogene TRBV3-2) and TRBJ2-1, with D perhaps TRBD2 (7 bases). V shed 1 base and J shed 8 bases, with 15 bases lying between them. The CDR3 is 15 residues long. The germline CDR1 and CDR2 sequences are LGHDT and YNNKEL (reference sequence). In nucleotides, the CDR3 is TGTGCCAGCAGCCAAGCTAAAGGGGGGGACTATGAGCAGTTCTTC. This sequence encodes CASSQAKGGDYEQFF.

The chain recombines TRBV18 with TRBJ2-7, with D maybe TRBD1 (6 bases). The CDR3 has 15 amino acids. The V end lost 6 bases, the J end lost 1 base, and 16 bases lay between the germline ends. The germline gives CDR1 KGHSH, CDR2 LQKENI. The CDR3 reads CASSQQGWGSYEQYF. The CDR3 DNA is TGTGCCAGCTCGCAACAGGGTTGGGGTTCCTACGAGCAGTACTTC.

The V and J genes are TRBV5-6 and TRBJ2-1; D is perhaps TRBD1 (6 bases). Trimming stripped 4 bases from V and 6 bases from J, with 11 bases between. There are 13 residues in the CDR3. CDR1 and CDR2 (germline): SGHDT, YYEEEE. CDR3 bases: TGTGCCAGCAGCCCTACAGGGAGCAATGAGCAGTTCTTC. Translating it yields CASSPTGSNEQFF.

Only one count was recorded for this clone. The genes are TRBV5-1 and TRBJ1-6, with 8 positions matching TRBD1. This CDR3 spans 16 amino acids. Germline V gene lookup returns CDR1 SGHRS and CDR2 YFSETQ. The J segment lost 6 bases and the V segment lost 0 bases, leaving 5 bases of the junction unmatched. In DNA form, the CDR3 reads TGCGCCAGCAGCTTGGTACAGGGGGGCGGTAATTCACCCCTCCACTTT. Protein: CASSLVQGGGNSPLHF.

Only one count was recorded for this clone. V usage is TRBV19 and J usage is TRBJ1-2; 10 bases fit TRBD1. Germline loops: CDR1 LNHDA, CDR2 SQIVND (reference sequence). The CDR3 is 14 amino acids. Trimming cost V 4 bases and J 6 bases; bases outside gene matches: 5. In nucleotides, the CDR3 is TGTGCCAGTAGTACCGACAGGGGGCAGGATGGCTACACCTTC. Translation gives CASSTDRGQDGYTF.

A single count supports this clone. CDR3 protein: CASSPRQGGSYEQYF. The CDR3 DNA reads TGTGCCAGCAGCCCTAGACAGGGTGGGTCCTACGAGCAGTACTTC. V gene TRBV7-9 combines with J gene TRBJ2-7; 7 bases match TRBD1. V gave up 5 bases and J gave up 1 base; unmatched junction bases: 8. Looked up from germline, CDR1 is SEHNR and CDR2 is FQNEAQ (reference sequence). This CDR3 has 15 amino acids.

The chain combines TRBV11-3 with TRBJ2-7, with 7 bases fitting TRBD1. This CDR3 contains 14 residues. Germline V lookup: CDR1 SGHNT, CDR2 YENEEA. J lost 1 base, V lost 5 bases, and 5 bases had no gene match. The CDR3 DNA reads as TGTGCCAGCAGCGTAAGACAGGGTTCCTACGAGCAGTACTTC. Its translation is CASSVRQGSYEQYF.

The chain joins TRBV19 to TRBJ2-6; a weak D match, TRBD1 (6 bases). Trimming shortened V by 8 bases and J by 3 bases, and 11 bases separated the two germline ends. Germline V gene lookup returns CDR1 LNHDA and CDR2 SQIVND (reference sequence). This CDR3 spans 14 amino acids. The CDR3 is CASLDSFGANVLTF. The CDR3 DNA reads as TGTGCCAGTTTGGACAGTTTTGGGGCCAACGTCCTGACTTTC.

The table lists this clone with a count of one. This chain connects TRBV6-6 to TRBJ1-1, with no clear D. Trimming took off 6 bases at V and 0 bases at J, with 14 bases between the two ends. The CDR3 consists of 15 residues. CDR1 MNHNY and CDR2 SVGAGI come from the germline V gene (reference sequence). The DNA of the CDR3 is TGTGCCAGCAGCAAGGGAGTTCAAATGAACACTGAAGCTTTCTTT. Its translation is CASSKGVQMNTEAFF.

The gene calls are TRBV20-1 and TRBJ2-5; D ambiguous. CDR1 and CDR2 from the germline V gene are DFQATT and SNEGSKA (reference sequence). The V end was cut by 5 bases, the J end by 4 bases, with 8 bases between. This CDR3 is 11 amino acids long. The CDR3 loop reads CSAPYGETQYF. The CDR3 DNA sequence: TGCAGTGCTCCCTACGGAGAGACCCAGTACTTC.

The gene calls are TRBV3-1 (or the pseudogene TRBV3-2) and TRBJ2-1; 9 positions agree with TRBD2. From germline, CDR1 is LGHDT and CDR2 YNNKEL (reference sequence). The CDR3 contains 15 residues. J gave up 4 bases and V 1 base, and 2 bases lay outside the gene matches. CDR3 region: CASSQGTSVYNEQFF. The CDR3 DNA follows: TGTGCCAGCAGCCAAGGGACTAGCGTTTACAATGAGCAGTTCTTC.

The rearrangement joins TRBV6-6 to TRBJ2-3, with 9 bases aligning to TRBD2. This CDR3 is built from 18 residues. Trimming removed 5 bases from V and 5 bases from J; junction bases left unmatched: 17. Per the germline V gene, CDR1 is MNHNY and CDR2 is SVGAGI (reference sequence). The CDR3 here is CASSPLLAGLGWGDTQYF. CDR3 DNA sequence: TGTGCCAGCAGTCCCCTGCTAGCGGGATTAGGTTGGGGAGATACGCAGTATTTT.

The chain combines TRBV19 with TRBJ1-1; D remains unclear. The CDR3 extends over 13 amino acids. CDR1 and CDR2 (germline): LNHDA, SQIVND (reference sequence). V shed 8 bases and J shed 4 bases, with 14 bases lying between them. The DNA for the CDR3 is TGTGCCAGTGTAGGAGAAACTATCACTGAAGCTTTCTTT. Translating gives CASVGETITEAFF.